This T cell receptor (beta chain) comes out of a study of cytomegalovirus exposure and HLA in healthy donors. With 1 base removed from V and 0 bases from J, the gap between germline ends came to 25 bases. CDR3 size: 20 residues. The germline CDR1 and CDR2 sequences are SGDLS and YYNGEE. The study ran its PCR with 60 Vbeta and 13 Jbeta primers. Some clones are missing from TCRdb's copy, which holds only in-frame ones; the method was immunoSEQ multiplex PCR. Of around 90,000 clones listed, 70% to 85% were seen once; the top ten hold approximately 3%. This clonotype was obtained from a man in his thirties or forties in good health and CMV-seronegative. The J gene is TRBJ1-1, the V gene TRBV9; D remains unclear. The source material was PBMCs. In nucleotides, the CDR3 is TGTGCCAGCAGCGTATCTTCATCTTTAAGGCTTTTAGACATGAACACTGAAGCTTTCTTT. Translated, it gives CASSVSSSLRLLDMNTEAFF.